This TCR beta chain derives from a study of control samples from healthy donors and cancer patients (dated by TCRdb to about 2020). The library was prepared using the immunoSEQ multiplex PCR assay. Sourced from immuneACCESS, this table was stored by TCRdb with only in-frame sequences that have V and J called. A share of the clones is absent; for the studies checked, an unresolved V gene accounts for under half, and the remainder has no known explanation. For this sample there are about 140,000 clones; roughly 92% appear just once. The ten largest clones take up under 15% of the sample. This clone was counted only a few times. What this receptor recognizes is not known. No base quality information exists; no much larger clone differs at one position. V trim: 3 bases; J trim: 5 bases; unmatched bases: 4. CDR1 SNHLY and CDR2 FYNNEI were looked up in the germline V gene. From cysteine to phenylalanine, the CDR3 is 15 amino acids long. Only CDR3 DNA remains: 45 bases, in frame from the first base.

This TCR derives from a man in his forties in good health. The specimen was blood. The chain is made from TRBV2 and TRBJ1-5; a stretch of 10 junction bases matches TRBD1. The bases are TGTGCCAGCAGTGATGGGGACAGGGGTGATCAGCCCCAGCATTTT. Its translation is CASSDGDRGDQPQHF.